The clone carrying this T cell receptor beta chain was seen ten or more times. After removal of 4 bases from V and 1 base from J, the junction contained 4 bases not matched to a gene. The germline gives CDR1 SGDLS, CDR2 YYNGEE. CDR3 length equals 15 residues. This sample is drawn from a study of T cells in Graves' hyperthyroidism and ophthalmopathy. Researchers took RNA transcripts and amplified the TCR beta CDR3 regions from them. The HTBI primer set served for first-round RT-PCR of the TCR CDR3. A single record per CDR3 protein comes from TCRdb applying MiXCR to the multiplex PCR reads. The table includes a few hundred thousand distinct CDR3 sequences, about 43% detected once.

J is TRBJ1-5 and V is TRBV9, with TRBD1 matching over 8 bases. The receptor was isolated from an adult woman with Graves' disease, either hyperthyroidism or ophthalmopathy (not recorded which). The sequencing input was peripheral blood or thyroid tissue (not recorded which). Here the CDR3 reads CASSPGGVSNQPQHF. CDR3 bases: TGTGCCAGCAGCCCAGGGGGCGTAAGCAATCAGCCCCAGCATTTT.